One and the same sample provided the 15 T cell receptor beta chains below, sequenced in a study of blood T cell repertoires in COVID-19. Clones were sequenced by immunoSEQ multiplex PCR, and TCRdb holds only the in-frame ones, with some missing. The table records 100,000 to 150,000 clones, 74% of them present only once. The material sequenced was peripheral blood. These receptors were obtained from a man aged 60 to 75 with acute or convalescent COVID-19.

This clone appeared a few times. The J gene is TRBJ2-7, the V gene TRBV12-5, with D unclear. Trimming stripped 6 bases from V and 0 bases from J, with 6 bases between. The V gene's germline CDR1 is LGHNT and CDR2 FRNRAP. The CDR3 has 12 amino acids. The CDR3 sequence: CASGAVSYEQYF. The CDR3 DNA is TGTGCTAGTGGGGCAGTCTCCTACGAGCAGTACTTC.

J is TRBJ1-3 and V is TRBV9, with TRBD1 as a possible D gene (6 bases). Trimming stripped 0 bases from V and 0 bases from J, with 7 bases between. The germline CDR1 and CDR2 sequences are SGDLS and YYNGEE. The CDR3 covers 15 residues. CDR3 amino acids: CASSVDRVSGNTIYF. CDR3 nucleotides: TGTGCCAGCAGCGTAGACAGGGTCTCTGGAAACACCATATATTTT. Combining the CDR3 with reference TRBV9 and TRBJ1-3 gives the whole variable domain DSGVTQTPKHLITATGQRVTLRCSPRSGDLSVYWYQQSLDQGLQFLIQYYNGEERAKGNILERFSAQQFPDLHSELNLSSLELGDSALYFCASSVDRVSGNTIYFGEGSWLTVV.

V gene TRBV5-1 combines with J gene TRBJ1-2, with D maybe TRBD1 (6 bases). V lost 4 bases and J lost 0, with 10 bases in between. The CDR3 has 14 residues. Germline V gives CDR1 SGHRS, CDR2 YFSETQ. CDR3 residues: CASSPTGANYGYTF. CDR3 DNA: TGCGCCAGCAGCCCGACAGGAGCTAACTATGGCTACACCTTC.

The V and J genes are TRBV5-1 and TRBJ1-2; 8 bases agree with TRBD1. Looked up from germline, CDR1 is SGHRS and CDR2 is YFSETQ. With 4 bases clipped from V and 6 bases from J, the junction kept 8 bases outside the gene matches. The CDR3 is 14 amino acids. Here the CDR3 reads CASSPAGQANGYTF. For the CDR3, the DNA is TGCGCCAGCAGCCCCGCGGGACAGGCAAATGGCTACACCTTC.

This clone has more than one count but fewer than ten. The CDR3, as DNA: TGTGCCAGCCAACAAAGAAAACAGGAGCCCCAGCATTTT. Encoded protein: CASQQRKQEPQHF. The V call is TRBV18, the J call TRBJ1-5; TRBD1 might be the D (5 bases). This CDR3 has 13 amino acids. With 8 bases removed from V and 8 bases from J, the gap between germline ends came to 16 bases. Per the germline V gene, CDR1 is KGHSH and CDR2 is LQKENI.

The chain employs TRBV28 and TRBJ1-1, with 7 bases identical to TRBD1. The V gene's germline CDR1 is MDHEN and CDR2 SYDVKM. V lost 3 bases to trimming and J lost 7 bases; unmatched junction nucleotides: 2. The CDR3 extends over 12 amino acids. CDR3 residues: CASSFRQGEAFF. The CDR3 DNA reads TGTGCCAGCAGTTTCCGACAGGGTGAAGCTTTCTTT. The variable domain in full, completed from reference TRBV28 and TRBJ1-1, reads DVKVTQSSRYLVKRTGEKVFLECVQDMDHENMFWYRQDPGLGLRLIYFSYDVKMKEKGDIPEGYSVSREKKERFSLILESASTNQTSMYLCASSFRQGEAFFGQGTRLTVV.

The chain recombines TRBV5-1 with TRBJ2-7; possibly TRBD1 for D (8 bases). Germline loops: CDR1 SGHRS, CDR2 YFSETQ. The CDR3 is 16 residues long. The V end lost 2 bases, the J end lost 2 bases, and 17 bases lay between the germline ends. CDR3 region: CASSLGTTGGAYEQYF. CDR3 bases: TGCGCCAGCAGCTTAGGGACAACAGGGGGGGCCTACGAGCAGTACTTC. The complete variable domain, with remaining parts taken from reference TRBV5-1 and TRBJ2-7, reads KAGVTQTPRYLIKTRGQQVTLSCSPISGHRSVSWYQQTPGQGLQFLFEYFSETQRNKGNFPGRFSGRQFSNSRSEMNVSTLELGDSALYLCASSLGTTGGAYEQYFGPGTRLTVT.

V and J are TRBV7-2 and TRBJ1-2; tentatively, D is TRBD1 (5 bases). This CDR3 has 15 residues. Germline values: CDR1 SGHTA, CDR2 FQGNSA. Trimming took 4 bases from V and 1 from J, leaving 13 bases between them. CDR3: CASSSGGANNYGYTF. The CDR3 region has the DNA TGTGCCAGCAGCTCCGGCGGGGCCAATAACTATGGCTACACCTTC.

The chain has TRBV30 and TRBJ2-2; weak D call: TRBD1 (6 bases). V was pared by 4 bases and J by 0 bases, with 9 bases between. The V gene's germline CDR1 is GTSNPN and CDR2 SVGIG (reference sequence). The CDR3 consists of 14 residues. The CDR3 bases are TGTGCCTGGACTAGGACAGCGAACACCGGGGAGCTGTTTTTT. This sequence encodes CAWTRTANTGELFF.

This clone has just a few counts. The J gene is TRBJ1-1, the V gene TRBV7-2; D not resolved. The CDR3 consists of 13 residues. Germline-derived CDR1 and CDR2 are SGHTA and FQGNSA. The V and J ends lost 2 bases and 1 base respectively, with 5 bases between them. The DNA of the CDR3 is TGTGCCAGCAGCTTACACAAGAACACTGAAGCTTTCTTT. Its translation is CASSLHKNTEAFF.

J is TRBJ2-3 and V is TRBV11-2, with a weak D call TRBD2 (5 bases). The germline V gene has CDR1 SGHAT and CDR2 FQNNGV. With 1 base removed from V and 2 bases from J, the gap between germline ends came to 13 bases. The CDR3 is 16 residues long. CDR3 sequence: CASSLGHAGFTDTQYF. CDR3 in DNA: TGTGCCAGCAGCTTAGGACACGCGGGCTTCACAGATACGCAGTATTTT. The whole variable domain, remainder taken from reference TRBV11-2 and TRBJ2-3, is EAGVAQSPRYKIIEKRQSVAFWCNPISGHATLYWYQQILGQGPKLLIQFQNNGVVDDSQLPKDRFSAERLKGVDSTLKIQPAKLEDSAVYLCASSLGHAGFTDTQYFGPGTRLTVL.

This chain connects TRBV3-1 (or the pseudogene TRBV3-2) to TRBJ2-3; 10 bases fit TRBD2. The V gene's germline CDR1 is LGHDT and CDR2 YNNKEL (reference sequence). This CDR3 has 19 amino acids. The V gene end was trimmed by 1 base and the J gene end by 0 bases; junction bases not matched to a gene: 10. The CDR3 nucleotides read TGTGCCAGCAGCCAAGTATTGGGACTAGCGAAAACTAGCACAGATACGCAGTATTTT. This translates into CASSQVLGLAKTSTDTQYF.

V and J are TRBV30 and TRBJ1-1; D is perhaps TRBD1 (6 bases). The CDR3 consists of 16 residues. Germline-derived CDR1 and CDR2 are GTSNPN and SVGIG (reference sequence). Trimming cost V 2 bases and J 12 bases, with 28 bases left between them. The CDR3 is CAWSPPMTQGGYKTFF. The CDR3 DNA is TGTGCCTGGAGTCCACCGATGACACAGGGAGGGTATAAGACTTTCTTT.

The chain couples TRBV7-9 to TRBJ1-4; D ambiguous. Germline V lookup: CDR1 SEHNR, CDR2 FQNEAQ (reference sequence). The V end lost 6 bases, the J end lost 6 bases, and 11 bases lay between the germline ends. This CDR3 contains 13 residues. The CDR3 reads CASRTWRDEKLFF. The CDR3 nucleotides are TGTGCCAGCAGGACATGGAGGGATGAAAAACTGTTTTTT. Complete variable domain (other parts from reference TRBV7-9 and TRBJ1-4): DTGVSQNPRHKITKRGQNVTFRCDPISEHNRLYWYRQTLGQGPEFLTYFQNEAQLEKSRLLSDRFSAERPKGSFSTLEIQRTEQGDSAMYLCASRTWRDEKLFFGSGTQLSVL.

This CDR3 reads CASSPRGRQPQHF. CDR3 nucleotide sequence: TGTGCCAGCAGCCCCAGGGGTAGGCAGCCCCAGCATTTT. The chain links TRBV6-5 to TRBJ1-5, with D possibly TRBD1 on 6 matching bases. This CDR3 region has 13 residues. Looked up from germline, CDR1 is MNHEY and CDR2 is SVGAGI. Trimming removed 6 bases at V and 7 bases at J, with 13 bases between.